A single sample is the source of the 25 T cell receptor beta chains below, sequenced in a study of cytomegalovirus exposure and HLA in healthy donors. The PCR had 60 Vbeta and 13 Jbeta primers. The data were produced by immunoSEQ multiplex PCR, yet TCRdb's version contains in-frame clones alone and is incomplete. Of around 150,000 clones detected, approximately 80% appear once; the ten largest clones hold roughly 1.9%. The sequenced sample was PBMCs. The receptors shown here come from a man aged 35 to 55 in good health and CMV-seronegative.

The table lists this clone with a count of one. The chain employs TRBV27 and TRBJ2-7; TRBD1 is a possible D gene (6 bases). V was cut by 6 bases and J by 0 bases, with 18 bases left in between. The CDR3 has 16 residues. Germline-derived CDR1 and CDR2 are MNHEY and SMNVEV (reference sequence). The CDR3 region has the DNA TGTGCCAGCAGCCCACTGGACAGTTGGGGCTCCTACGAGCAGTACTTC. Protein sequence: CASSPLDSWGSYEQYF.

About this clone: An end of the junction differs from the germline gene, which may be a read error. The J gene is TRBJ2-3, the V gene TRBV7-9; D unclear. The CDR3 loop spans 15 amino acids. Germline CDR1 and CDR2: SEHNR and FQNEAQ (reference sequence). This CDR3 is CSSTSDKSGTDTQYF. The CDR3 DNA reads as TGTTCCAGCACCTCAGACAAGTCTGGCACAGATACGCAGTATTTT.

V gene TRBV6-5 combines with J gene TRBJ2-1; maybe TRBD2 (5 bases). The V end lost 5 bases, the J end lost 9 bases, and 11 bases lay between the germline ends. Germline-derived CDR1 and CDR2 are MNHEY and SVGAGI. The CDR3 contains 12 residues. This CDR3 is CASSRTGVEQFF. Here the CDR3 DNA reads TGTGCCAGCAGTCGGACCGGGGTTGAGCAGTTCTTC.

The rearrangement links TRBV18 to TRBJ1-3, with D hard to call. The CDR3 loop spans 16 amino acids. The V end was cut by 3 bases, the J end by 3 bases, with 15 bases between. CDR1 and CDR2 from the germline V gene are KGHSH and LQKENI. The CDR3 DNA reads TGTGCCAGCTCACCCGACACCGCGGGAGTTGGAAACACCATATATTTT. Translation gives CASSPDTAGVGNTIYF.

CDR3 nucleotides: TGCGCCAGCAGTAACCAGGCCTCCTACGAGCAGTACTTC. Translated, it gives CASSNQASYEQYF. The rearrangement joins TRBV10-1 to TRBJ2-7; D is undetermined. The CDR3 is 13 residues long. Trimming left V 5 bases short and J 0 bases short, with 8 bases between. From germline, CDR1 is WNHNN and CDR2 SYGVQD (reference sequence).

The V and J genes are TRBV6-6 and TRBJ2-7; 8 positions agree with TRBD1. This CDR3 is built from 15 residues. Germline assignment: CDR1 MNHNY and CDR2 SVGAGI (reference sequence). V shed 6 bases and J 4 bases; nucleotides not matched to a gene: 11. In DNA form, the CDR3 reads TGTGCCAGCAGCCTACCGGGTCAGGGGGCTTACGAGCAGTACTTC. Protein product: CASSLPGQGAYEQYF.

As DNA, the CDR3 is TGTGCCAGCAGTTTATTAACCCCGGGACAGGGGCTTCCCCCAACTAATGAAAAACTGTTTTTT. As protein: CASSLLTPGQGLPPTNEKLFF. The J gene is TRBJ1-4, the V gene TRBV28; TRBD1 agrees at 10 bases. Germline V lookup: CDR1 MDHEN, CDR2 SYDVKM. After removal of 1 base from V and 0 bases from J, the junction contained 14 bases not matched to a gene. The CDR3 runs to 21 residues.

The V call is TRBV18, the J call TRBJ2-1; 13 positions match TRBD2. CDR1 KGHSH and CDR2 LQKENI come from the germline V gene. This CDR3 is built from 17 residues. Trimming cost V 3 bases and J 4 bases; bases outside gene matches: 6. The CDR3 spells CASSPLPGLAGYNEQFF. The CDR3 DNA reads TGTGCCAGCTCACCGCTTCCGGGACTAGCGGGGTACAATGAGCAGTTCTTC.

This chain's CDR3 is CASMPAPGQGTEQYF. CDR3 DNA sequence: TGTGCCAGCATGCCCGCCCCGGGACAGGGAACCGAGCAGTACTTC. The genes are TRBV25-1 and TRBJ2-7; TRBD1 matches at 9 bases. Germline-derived CDR1 and CDR2 are MGHDK and SYGVNS. CDR3 size: 15 residues. V lost 7 bases, J lost 6 bases, and 13 bases stayed unmatched.

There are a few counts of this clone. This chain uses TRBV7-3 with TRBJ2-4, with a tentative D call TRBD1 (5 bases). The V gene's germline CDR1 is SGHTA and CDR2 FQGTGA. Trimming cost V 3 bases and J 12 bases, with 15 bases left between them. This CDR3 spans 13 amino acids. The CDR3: CASSLTLEDSQYF. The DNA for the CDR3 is TGTGCCAGCAGCTTGACTCTGGAAGACAGTCAGTACTTC.

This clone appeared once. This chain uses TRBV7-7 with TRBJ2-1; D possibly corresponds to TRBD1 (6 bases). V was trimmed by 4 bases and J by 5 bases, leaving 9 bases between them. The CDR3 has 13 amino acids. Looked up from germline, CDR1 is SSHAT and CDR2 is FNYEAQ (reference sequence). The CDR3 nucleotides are TGTGCCAGCAGCTCGGACAGAAACAATGAGCAGTTCTTC. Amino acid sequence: CASSSDRNNEQFF.

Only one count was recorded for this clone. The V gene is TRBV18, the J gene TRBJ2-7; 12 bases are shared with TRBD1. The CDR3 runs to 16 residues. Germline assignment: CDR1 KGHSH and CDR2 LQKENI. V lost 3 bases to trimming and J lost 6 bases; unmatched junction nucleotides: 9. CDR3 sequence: CASSPPGQGADGEQYF. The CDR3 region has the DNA TGTGCCAGCTCACCGCCGGGACAGGGGGCAGACGGCGAGCAGTACTTC.

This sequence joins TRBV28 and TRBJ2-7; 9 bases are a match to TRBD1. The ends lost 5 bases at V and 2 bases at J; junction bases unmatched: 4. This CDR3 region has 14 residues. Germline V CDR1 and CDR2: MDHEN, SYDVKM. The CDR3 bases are TGTGCCAGCAGTACGGACAGGGGTCCCTACGAGCAGTACTTC. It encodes CASSTDRGPYEQYF.

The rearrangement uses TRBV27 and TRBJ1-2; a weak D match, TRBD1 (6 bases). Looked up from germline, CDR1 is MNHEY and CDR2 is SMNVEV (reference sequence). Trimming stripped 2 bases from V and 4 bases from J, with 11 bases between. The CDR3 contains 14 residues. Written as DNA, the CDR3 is TGTGCCAGCAGTTTAGGGGGCGGGCCCTATGGCTACACCTTC. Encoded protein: CASSLGGGPYGYTF.

The CDR3 coding sequence is TGCGCCAGCAGCCCACCCTACAGGGCTGACGAGCAGTACTTC. It codes for CASSPPYRADEQYF. V is TRBV4-1 and J is TRBJ2-7; tentatively, D is TRBD1 (6 bases). Trimming pared 4 bases from V and 5 bases from J, leaving 15 bases between. CDR1 and CDR2 from the germline V gene are MGHRA and YSYEKL. The CDR3 contains 14 residues.

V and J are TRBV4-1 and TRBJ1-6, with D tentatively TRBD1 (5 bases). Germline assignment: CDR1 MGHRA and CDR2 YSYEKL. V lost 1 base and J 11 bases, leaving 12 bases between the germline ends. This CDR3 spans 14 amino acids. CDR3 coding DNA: TGCGCCAGCAGCCAAGGGCAGGGCTTGGCACCCCTCCACTTT. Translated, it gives CASSQGQGLAPLHF.

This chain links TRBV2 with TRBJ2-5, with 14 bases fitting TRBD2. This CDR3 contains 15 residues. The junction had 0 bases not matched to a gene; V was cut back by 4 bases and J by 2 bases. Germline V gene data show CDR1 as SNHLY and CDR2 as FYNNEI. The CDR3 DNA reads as TGTGCCAGCAGTGGGACTAGCGGGGGGCAAGAGACCCAGTACTTC. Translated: CASSGTSGGQETQYF.

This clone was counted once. The DNA of the CDR3 is TGCGCCAGCAGCCAAGATCGAGGGACTAGCGGGATAGTGCAGTACTTC. Encoded protein: CASSQDRGTSGIVQYF. The chain employs TRBV4-1 and TRBJ2-5; TRBD2 aligns across 13 bases. There are 16 residues in the CDR3. CDR1 and CDR2 from the germline V gene are MGHRA and YSYEKL. The ends lost 0 bases at V and 11 bases at J; junction bases unmatched: 9.

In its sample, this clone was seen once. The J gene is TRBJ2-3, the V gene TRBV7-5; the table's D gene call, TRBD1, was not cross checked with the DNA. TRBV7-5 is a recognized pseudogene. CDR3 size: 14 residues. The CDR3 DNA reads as TGTGTCAGAAGCTTCCGACAGGGTGTGACGACGCAGTATTTT. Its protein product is CVRSFRQGVTTQYF.

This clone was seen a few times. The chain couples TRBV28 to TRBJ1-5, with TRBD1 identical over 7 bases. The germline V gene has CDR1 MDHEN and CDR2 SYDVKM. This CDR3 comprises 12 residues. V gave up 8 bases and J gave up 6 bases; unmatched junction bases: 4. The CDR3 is CASGTATQPQHF. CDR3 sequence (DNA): TGTGCCAGCGGGACAGCGACTCAGCCCCAGCATTTT.

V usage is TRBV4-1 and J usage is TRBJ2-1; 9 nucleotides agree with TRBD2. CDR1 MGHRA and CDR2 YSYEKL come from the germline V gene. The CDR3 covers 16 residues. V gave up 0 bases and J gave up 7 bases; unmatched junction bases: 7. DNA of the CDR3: TGCGCCAGCAGCCAAGAAGAACTAGCGGGCTCTAATGAGCAGTTCTTC. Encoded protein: CASSQEELAGSNEQFF.

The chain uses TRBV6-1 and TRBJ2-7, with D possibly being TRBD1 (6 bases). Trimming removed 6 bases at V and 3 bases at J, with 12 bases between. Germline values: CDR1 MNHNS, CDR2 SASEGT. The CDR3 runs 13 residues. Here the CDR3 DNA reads TGTGCCAGCAGGACAGGTGGCTTCTACGAGCAGTACTTC. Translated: CASRTGGFYEQYF.

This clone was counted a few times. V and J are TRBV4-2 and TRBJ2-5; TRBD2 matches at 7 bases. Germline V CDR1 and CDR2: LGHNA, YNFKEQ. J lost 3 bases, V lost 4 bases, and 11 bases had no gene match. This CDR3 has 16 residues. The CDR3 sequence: CASSPSVWGGEETQYF. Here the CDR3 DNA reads TGTGCCAGCAGCCCAAGTGTTTGGGGGGGGGAAGAGACCCAGTACTTC.

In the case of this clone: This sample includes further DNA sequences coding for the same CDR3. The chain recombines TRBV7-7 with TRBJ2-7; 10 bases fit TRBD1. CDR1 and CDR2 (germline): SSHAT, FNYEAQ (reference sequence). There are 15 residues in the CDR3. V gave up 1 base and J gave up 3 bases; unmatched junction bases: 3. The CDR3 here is CASSLGGQGGYEQYF. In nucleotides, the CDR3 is TGTGCCAGCAGCTTAGGTGGACAGGGGGGCTACGAGCAGTACTTC.

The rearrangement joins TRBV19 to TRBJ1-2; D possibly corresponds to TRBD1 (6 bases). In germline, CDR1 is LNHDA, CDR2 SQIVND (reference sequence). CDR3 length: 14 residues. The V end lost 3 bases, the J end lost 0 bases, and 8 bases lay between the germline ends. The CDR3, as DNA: TGTGCCAGTAGTATTCAGGGGTCTAACTATGGCTACACCTTC. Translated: CASSIQGSNYGYTF. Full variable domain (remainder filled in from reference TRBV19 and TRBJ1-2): DGGITQSPKYLFRKEGQNVTLSCEQNLNHDAMYWYRQDPGQGLRLIYYSQIVNDFQKGDIAEGYSVSREKKESFPLTVTSAQKNPTAFYLCASSIQGSNYGYTFGSGTRLTVV.